This T cell receptor (beta chain) was sequenced during a study of T cells expressing NK-cell markers (dated by TCRdb to the early 2020s). Regarding the complete study: About eight donors provided sorted CD3+CD56+NKG2C+, CD3+CD56+NKG2C- and CD3+CD56-NKG2C+ T-cell subsets, whose TCR beta-chain repertoires were profiled. Seven of the eight sequenced donors were HCMV-seropositive and one was HCMV-seronegative. The study sequenced eight donors, all healthy volunteers chosen at random: three men and five women. The libraries were sequenced on Illumina HiSeq 2000/2500, MiSeq or NextSeq, producing 2 x 150 bp reads.

Beyond this particular receptor, the publication reports: Whether the expanded NKG2C-expressing T cell clones were specific for HCMV antigens remained unclear. Those dominant clonotypes were again the most abundant among CD3+CD56-NKG2C+ cells in several donors, at about 28.3-60.1%. In six donors, the dominant CD3+CD56+NKG2C+ clonotypes were found to rank among the top 10 CD8+ clonotypes and to make up about 1.0-7.5% of CD8+ T cells.

The reads were generated on an Illumina HiSeq 2000. The TCR beta cDNA libraries were made using 5'RACE template switching, a step that added both a universal primer site and unique molecular identifiers. cDNA synthesis was primed from the TCR beta constant segment, followed by two successive PCR amplification steps. For the original study's pipeline: MIGEC handled demultiplexing of the reads and grouping by UMI, while MiTCR was used to assemble and quantify clonotypes. Only TCR cDNA sequences supported by at least two reads were kept to exclude erroneous sequences. The tcR package was used for downstream repertoire analysis, and clonotypes were matched across fractions by CDR3 nucleotide sequence plus V segment. VDJmatch was used to annotate antigen specificity against VDJdb, with one amino acid substitution in CDR3 allowed. With the reads reprocessed by TCRdb, a single entry stands for each CDR3 protein sequence and no DNA is reported. For this entry, the V and J calls and clone size follow TCRdb and not the study's own pipeline. The sample's table covers 500,000 or so distinct CDR3 sequences. In total, the top ten clones hold approximately 4% of the sample.

HCMV serostatus was determined by detecting HCMV-specific IgG in serum with a commercial ELISA kit. Ficoll density gradient centrifugation was used to isolate peripheral blood mononuclear cells from blood. With regard to this clonotype: Its antigen remains undetermined.

Sequenced input: blood T cells: a sorted CD56 or NKG2C T cell subset, CD4+ or CD8+ T cells, or bulk PBMC T cells (not recorded which). The origin of this receptor is a man aged 18 to 29 in good health. Donor details come from another sample of the same person, matched by shared clones.

The CDR3 protein sequence reads: CATSKGLALGGQETQYF. This chain is built from TRBV15 and TRBJ2-5; the D gene TCRdb calls, TRBD2, cannot be checked with no DNA. From its cysteine to its phenylalanine, the CDR3 spans 17 amino acids. DNA is not on record. The germline V gene (reference sequence) specifies LNHNV as CDR1 and YYDKDF as CDR2.